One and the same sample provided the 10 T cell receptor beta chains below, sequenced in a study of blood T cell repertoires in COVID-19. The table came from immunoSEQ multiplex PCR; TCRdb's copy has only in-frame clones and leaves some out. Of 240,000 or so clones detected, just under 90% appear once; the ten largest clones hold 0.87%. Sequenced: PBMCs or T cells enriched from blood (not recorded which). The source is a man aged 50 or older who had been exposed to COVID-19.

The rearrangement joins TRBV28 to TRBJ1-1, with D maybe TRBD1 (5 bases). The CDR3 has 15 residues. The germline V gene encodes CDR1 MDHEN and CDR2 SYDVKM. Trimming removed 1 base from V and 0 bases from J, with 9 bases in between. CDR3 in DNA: TGTGCCAGCAGTTTATACGCAGGGTTGAACACTGAAGCTTTCTTT. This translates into CASSLYAGLNTEAFF.

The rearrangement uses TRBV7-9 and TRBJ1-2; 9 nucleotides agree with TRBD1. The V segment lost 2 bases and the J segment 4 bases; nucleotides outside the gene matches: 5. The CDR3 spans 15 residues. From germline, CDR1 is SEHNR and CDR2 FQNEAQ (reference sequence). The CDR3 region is CASSLTGGAVYGYTF. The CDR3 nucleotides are TGTGCCAGCAGCTTAACAGGGGGCGCGGTCTATGGCTACACCTTC.

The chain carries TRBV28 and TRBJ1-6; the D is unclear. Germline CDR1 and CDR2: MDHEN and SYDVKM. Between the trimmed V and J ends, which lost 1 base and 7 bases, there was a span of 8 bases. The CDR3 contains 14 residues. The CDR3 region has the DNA TGTGCCAGCAGTTTATACAGTCTAAATTCACCCCTCCACTTT. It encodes CASSLYSLNSPLHF. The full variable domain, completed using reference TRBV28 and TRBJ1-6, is DVKVTQSSRYLVKRTGEKVFLECVQDMDHENMFWYRQDPGLGLRLIYFSYDVKMKEKGDIPEGYSVSREKKERFSLILESASTNQTSMYLCASSLYSLNSPLHFGNGTRLTVT.

The CDR3 loop reads CAIRPGASNQPQHF. The CDR3 DNA sequence: TGTGCCATCAGACCAGGGGCCAGCAATCAGCCCCAGCATTTT. The chain couples TRBV10-3 to TRBJ1-5, with D tentatively TRBD1 (6 bases). CDR3 length: 14 amino acids. V was shortened by 6 bases and J by 1 base, with 10 bases between the two germline ends. The germline CDR1 and CDR2 sequences are ENHRY and SYGVKD.

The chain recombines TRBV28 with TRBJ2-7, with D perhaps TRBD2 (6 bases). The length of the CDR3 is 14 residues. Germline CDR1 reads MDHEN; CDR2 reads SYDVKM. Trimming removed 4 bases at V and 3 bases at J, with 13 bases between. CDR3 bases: TGTGCCAGCAGTTCTGCCGGGACTGGCTACGAGCAGTACGTC. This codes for CASSSAGTGYEQYV.

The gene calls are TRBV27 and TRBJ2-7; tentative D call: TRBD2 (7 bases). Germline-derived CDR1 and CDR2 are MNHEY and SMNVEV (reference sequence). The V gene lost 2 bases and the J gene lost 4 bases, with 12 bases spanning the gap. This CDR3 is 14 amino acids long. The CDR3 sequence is CASSLRGGLYEQYF. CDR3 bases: TGTGCCAGCAGTTTAAGGGGGGGCCTATACGAGCAGTACTTC.

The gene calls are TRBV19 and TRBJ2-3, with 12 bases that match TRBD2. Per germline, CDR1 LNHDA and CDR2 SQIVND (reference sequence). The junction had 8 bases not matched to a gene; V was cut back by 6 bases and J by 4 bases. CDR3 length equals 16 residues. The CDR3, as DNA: TGTGCCAGTAGAAGGGTGGCTAGCGGGGGGGCAGATACGCAGTATTTT. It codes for CASRRVASGGADTQYF. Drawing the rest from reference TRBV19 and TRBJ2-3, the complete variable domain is DGGITQSPKYLFRKEGQNVTLSCEQNLNHDAMYWYRQDPGQGLRLIYYSQIVNDFQKGDIAEGYSVSREKKESFPLTVTSAQKNPTAFYLCASRRVASGGADTQYFGPGTRLTVL.

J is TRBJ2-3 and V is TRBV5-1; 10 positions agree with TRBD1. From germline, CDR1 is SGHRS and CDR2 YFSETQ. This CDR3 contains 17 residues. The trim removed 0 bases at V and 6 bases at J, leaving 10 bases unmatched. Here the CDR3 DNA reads TGCGCCAGCAGCTTGGCCCCGTCGGGACAGGGGTCGGATACGCAGTATTTT. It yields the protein CASSLAPSGQGSDTQYF.

CDR3 amino acids: CASRIDGRTEAFF. CDR3 DNA: TGTGCCAGCAGGATAGATGGGAGGACTGAAGCTTTCTTT. The rearrangement joins TRBV6-4 to TRBJ1-1; D not certain. CDR3 size: 13 residues. Germline loops: CDR1 MRHNA, CDR2 SNTAGT. V was clipped by 6 bases and J by 5 bases, with 13 bases between them.

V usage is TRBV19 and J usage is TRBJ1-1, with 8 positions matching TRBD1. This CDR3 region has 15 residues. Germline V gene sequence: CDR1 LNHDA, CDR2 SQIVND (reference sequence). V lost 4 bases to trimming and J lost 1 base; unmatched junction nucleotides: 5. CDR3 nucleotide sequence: TGTGCCAGTAGTAGACTGGGACAGGCGAACACTGAAGCTTTCTTT. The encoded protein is CASSRLGQANTEAFF. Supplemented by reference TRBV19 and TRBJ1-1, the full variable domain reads DGGITQSPKYLFRKEGQNVTLSCEQNLNHDAMYWYRQDPGQGLRLIYYSQIVNDFQKGDIAEGYSVSREKKESFPLTVTSAQKNPTAFYLCASSRLGQANTEAFFGQGTRLTVV.